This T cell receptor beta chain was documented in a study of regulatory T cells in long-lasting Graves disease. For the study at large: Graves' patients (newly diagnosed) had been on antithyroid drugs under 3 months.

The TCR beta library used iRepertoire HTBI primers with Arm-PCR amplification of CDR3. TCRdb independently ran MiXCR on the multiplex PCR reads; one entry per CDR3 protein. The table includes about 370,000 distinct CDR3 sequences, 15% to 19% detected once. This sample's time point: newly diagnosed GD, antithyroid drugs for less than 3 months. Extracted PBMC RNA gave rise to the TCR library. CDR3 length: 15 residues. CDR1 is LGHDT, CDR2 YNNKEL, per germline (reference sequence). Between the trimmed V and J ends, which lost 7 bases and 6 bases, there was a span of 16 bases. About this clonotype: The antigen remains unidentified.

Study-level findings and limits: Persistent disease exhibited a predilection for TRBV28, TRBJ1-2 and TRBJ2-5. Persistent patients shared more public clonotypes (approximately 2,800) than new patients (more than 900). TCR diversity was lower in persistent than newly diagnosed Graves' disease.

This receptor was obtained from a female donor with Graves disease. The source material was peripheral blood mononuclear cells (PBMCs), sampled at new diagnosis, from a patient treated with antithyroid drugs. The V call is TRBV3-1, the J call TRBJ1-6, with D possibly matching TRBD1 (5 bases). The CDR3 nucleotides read TGTGCCAGCACGAATCTACAGGCCCCTAATTCACCCCTCCACTTT. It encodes CASTNLQAPNSPLHF.